Listed below are T cell receptor beta chains from one sample, sequenced in a study of T-cell memory formation after mild COVID-19. One entry per CDR3 protein results from TCRdb running MiXCR on the 5' RACE reads. This table holds under 300,000 distinct CDR3 sequences, roughly 9.4% found once. The specimen sequenced was PBMCs or a T cell subset sorted from them (not recorded which). All receptors come from a man younger than 35 who had mild COVID-19 (a few samples of this study predate the infection). Cell type and time point are not known. Both conserved end residues are part of each CDR3. Each record gives: V gene, J gene, D gene, clone size, CDR3 protein, CDR3 DNA. D genes are given only for firm matches. For some rows the clone size is stated as once, few or many, or as a class when expanded; others skip it.

TRBV12-3/TRBV12-4	TRBJ1-2	.	many	CASTIANYGYTF	TGTGCCAGCACTATAGCTAACTATGGCTACACCTTC
TRBV7-3	TRBJ2-5	.	many	CASSLIGGGETQYF	TGTGCCAGCAGCTTAATTGGAGGAGGAGAGACCCAGTACTTC
TRBV2	TRBJ2-2	TRBD2	few	CASKGLAGSWNTGELFF	TGTGCCAGCAAGGGACTAGCGGGGTCATGGAACACCGGGGAGCTGTTTTTT
TRBV4-2	TRBJ2-1	.	.	CASSLLGTNSYNEQFF	TGTGCCAGCAGCCTCCTCGGGACAAACTCCTACAATGAGCAGTTCTTC
TRBV5-5	TRBJ1-6	TRBD1	.	CASSLVGGQGNSPLHF	TGTGCCAGCAGCTTGGTGGGGGGACAGGGAAATTCACCCCTCCACTTT
TRBV6-5	TRBJ2-2	.	few	CASSYSGKTGELFF	TGTGCCAGCAGTTACTCTGGGAAAACCGGGGAGCTGTTTTTT
TRBV4-3	TRBJ2-3	TRBD2	.	CASSLSGTSVRRADTQYF	TGCGCCAGCAGCCTCTCCGGGACTAGCGTTAGAAGGGCAGATACGCAGTATTTT
TRBV18	TRBJ2-5	.	few	CASSSIDGSQYF	TGTGCCAGCTCTTCGATCGATGGGTCCCAGTACTTC
TRBV7-2	TRBJ2-5	TRBD2	.	CASSTLAGEKTQYF	TGTGCCAGCAGCACACTAGCGGGGGAAAAGACCCAGTACTTC
TRBV5-1	TRBJ1-1	TRBD1	.	CASSLGQGAGEAFF	TGCGCCAGCAGCTTGGGACAGGGGGCGGGCGAAGCTTTCTTT
TRBV5-1	TRBJ1-2	TRBD1	few	CASSYALRQGNNYGYTF	TGCGCCAGCAGCTACGCCCTTCGACAGGGTAATAACTATGGCTACACCTTC
TRBV7-9	TRBJ2-1	TRBD2	.	CASSLRSGPSGGNEQFF	TGTGCCAGCAGCTTACGGTCCGGGCCTAGCGGGGGGAATGAGCAGTTCTTC
TRBV5-5	TRBJ1-3	.	.	CASSLVSVPSSGNTIYF	TGTGCCAGCAGCTTGGTTTCGGTGCCATCCTCTGGAAACACCATATATTTT
TRBV5-1	TRBJ2-7	.	.	CASSLEGTREQYF	TGCGCCAGCAGCTTGGAAGGGACACGCGAGCAGTACTTC
TRBV29-1	TRBJ2-2	.	few	CSVTGRSLRELFF	TGCAGCGTTACAGGACGGAGCCTCCGGGAGCTGTTTTTT
TRBV20-1	TRBJ1-1	.	.	CSGTSGSTEAFF	TGCAGTGGAACGTCGGGGAGCACTGAAGCTTTCTTT
TRBV12-3/TRBV12-4	TRBJ1-1	.	.	CASSFGAGNTEAFF	TGTGCCAGCAGTTTCGGGGCGGGTAACACTGAAGCTTTCTTT
TRBV7-2	TRBJ1-6	.	many	CASSLVWAPLHF	TGTGCCAGCAGCTTAGTTTGGGCACCCCTCCACTTT
TRBV7-3	TRBJ2-3	TRBD1	few	CASSSLGQGDTQYF	TGTGCCAGCAGCTCTCTGGGACAGGGGGATACGCAGTATTTT
TRBV18	TRBJ2-2	.	few	CASSRDTAGELFF	TGTGCCAGCTCACGCGATACGGCCGGGGAGCTGTTTTTT
TRBV7-6	TRBJ1-1	.	few	CASSFLDTATEAFF	TGTGCCAGCAGCTTCCTCGACACGGCCACTGAAGCTTTCTTT
TRBV20-1	TRBJ2-3	.	many	CSARDVAGGTQYF	TGCAGTGCTAGAGATGTTGCTGGGGGTACGCAGTATTTT
TRBV7-9	TRBJ2-1	.	many	CASRLDSYNEQFF	TGTGCCAGCAGATTAGACAGCTACAATGAGCAGTTCTTC
TRBV5-1	TRBJ2-5	.	few	CASSLPGSMGETQYF	TGCGCCAGCAGCTTGCCAGGGAGTATGGGGGAGACCCAGTACTTC
TRBV6-2/TRBV6-3	TRBJ2-7	.	.	CASERGLMYEQYF	TGTGCCAGCGAACGGGGACTGATGTACGAGCAGTACTTC
TRBV7-9	TRBJ2-3	.	.	CASSLAGRTADTQYF	TGTGCCAGCAGCTTAGCGGGGCGTACGGCAGATACGCAGTATTTT
TRBV5-1	TRBJ2-3	TRBD1	few	CASSLRDRGGDTQYF	TGCGCCAGCAGCCTCCGGGACAGGGGCGGAGATACGCAGTATTTT
TRBV10-3	TRBJ1-6	TRBD1	.	CAISDRRQGEGSPLHF	TGTGCCATCAGTGACCGGAGACAGGGGGAAGGATCACCCCTCCACTTT
TRBV20-1	TRBJ1-1	.	few	CSVFGGGGTEAFF	TGCAGTGTATTCGGGGGAGGGGGCACTGAAGCTTTCTTT
TRBV30	TRBJ1-1	.	.	CAWSTELNTEAFF	TGTGCCTGGAGTACGGAGTTGAACACTGAAGCTTTCTTT
TRBV10-3	TRBJ1-5	TRBD1	.	CATTGVWNQPQHF	TGTGCCACGACAGGGGTTTGGAATCAGCCCCAGCATTTT
TRBV9	TRBJ2-2	.	few	CASQKGGTTGELFF	TGTGCCAGCCAAAAAGGGGGGACCACCGGGGAGCTGTTTTTT
TRBV5-1	TRBJ1-2	TRBD1	many	CASSLGDRALYGYTF	TGCGCCAGCAGCTTGGGTGACAGGGCCCTCTATGGCTACACCTTC
TRBV20-1	TRBJ1-2	.	few	CSALQEVEAHF	TGCAGTGCTTTACAAGAAGTAGAGGCCCACTTC
TRBV9	TRBJ2-1	TRBD2	.	CASSPTSGGAEFF	TGTGCCAGCAGCCCGACTAGCGGGGGGGCCGAGTTCTTC
TRBV7-9	TRBJ2-1	.	many	CASSLAGRPYNEQFF	TGTGCCAGCAGCTTAGCGGGCAGACCCTACAATGAGCAGTTCTTC
TRBV5-5	TRBJ1-4	TRBD1	.	CASSLGAAQGEKPFF	TGTGCCAGCAGCTTGGGGGCAGCCCAGGGGGAAAAACCGTTTTTT
TRBV6-2/TRBV6-3	TRBJ2-7	TRBD1	few	CASSQDRVEGEQYF	TGTGCCAGCAGCCAGGACAGGGTCGAGGGCGAGCAGTACTTC
TRBV9	TRBJ2-3	TRBD2	few	CASSRGGGNTDTQYF	TGTGCCAGCAGTCGGGGCGGGGGGAACACAGATACGCAGTATTTT
TRBV2	TRBJ1-2	TRBD1	.	CASSGDRVYAMDYGYTF	TGTGCCAGCAGTGGGGACAGGGTTTACGCCATGGACTATGGCTACACCTTC
TRBV7-2	TRBJ1-1	TRBD1	few	CASSLRQGRRWAEAFF	TGTGCCAGCAGCTTAAGACAGGGACGGAGGTGGGCTGAAGCTTTCTTT
TRBV2	TRBJ2-3	.	.	CASSDLDRFTDTQYF	TGTGCCAGCAGTGATCTAGACAGATTCACAGATACGCAGTATTTT
TRBV29-1	TRBJ1-5	.	.	CSVDGRVGGSRQPQHF	TGCAGCGTTGATGGGCGAGTTGGGGGGAGTAGGCAGCCCCAGCATTTT
TRBV5-1	TRBJ2-3	TRBD2	few	CASSLLAHEADTQYF	TGCGCCAGCAGCTTACTAGCGCACGAGGCAGATACGCAGTATTTT
TRBV5-1	TRBJ1-1	TRBD1	.	CASSPDRGPEAFF	TGCGCCAGCAGCCCGGACAGGGGTCCTGAAGCTTTCTTT
TRBV6-5	TRBJ1-5	.	.	CASSYSRRGNQPQHF	TGTGCCAGCAGTTACTCACGGAGAGGCAATCAGCCCCAGCATTTT
TRBV6-2/TRBV6-3	TRBJ1-5	.	many	CATVDGLRPGNQPQHF	TGTGCCACCGTAGACGGACTGCGGCCTGGCAATCAGCCCCAGCATTTT